Each of the 21 T cell receptor beta chains below was sequenced from the same sample in a study of identical twins. Each CDR3 protein gets one entry after TCRdb re-called the 5' RACE reads with MiXCR. There are about 530,000 distinct CDR3 sequences in the sample; more than 20% occur only once, and more than 0.4% lies in the top ten. In addition, the sample was reused for a study of yellow fever vaccine responses in identical twins.

The sequencing sample was made of CD4+ T cells sorted from blood. The source is a woman aged 18-29 years in good health.

This chain uses TRBV20-1 with TRBJ2-1, with D possibly matching TRBD2 (5 bases). Germline CDR1 and CDR2: DFQATT and SNEGSKA (reference sequence). The CDR3 is 13 residues long. V was clipped by 6 bases and J by 9 bases, with 18 bases between them. CDR3 residues: CSAEGLAAGEQFF. The CDR3 nucleotides read TGCAGTGCAGAAGGACTGGCCGCGGGTGAGCAGTTCTTC.

Within the sample, this clonotype is medium-sized. The J gene is TRBJ1-1, the V gene TRBV5-1; D possibly corresponds to TRBD1 (6 bases). V lost 4 bases and J lost 5, with 18 bases in between. The CDR3 has 15 amino acids. Germline CDR1 and CDR2: SGHRS and YFSETQ. CDR3 bases: TGCGCCAGCAGCCTACCCAGGACAGCCGGAACTGAAGCTTTCTTT. Translating gives CASSLPRTAGTEAFF.

This chain links TRBV2 with TRBJ1-1, with 12 bases lining up with TRBD1. V gave up 0 bases and J gave up 1 base; unmatched junction bases: 3. The CDR3 runs to 17 residues. Germline V gene lookup returns CDR1 SNHLY and CDR2 FYNNEI. CDR3 sequence reads: CASSEAGTGGRNTEAFF. The CDR3 region has the DNA TGTGCCAGCAGTGAAGCCGGGACAGGGGGCCGGAACACTGAAGCTTTCTTT.

The chain carries TRBV5-1 and TRBJ2-5, with 10 bases that match TRBD1. The CDR3 spans 16 residues. Germline trimming cut 2 bases from V and 2 bases from J; bases unmatched to any gene: 6. CDR1 SGHRS and CDR2 YFSETQ come from the germline V gene. The CDR3 protein is CASSLTGTGVQETQYF. CDR3 DNA sequence: TGCGCCAGCAGCTTAACCGGGACAGGGGTACAAGAGACCCAGTACTTC.

This clonotype was counted only a few times. V gene TRBV11-2 combines with J gene TRBJ1-3, with no clear D. The CDR3 contains 15 residues. The germline CDR1 and CDR2 sequences are SGHAT and FQNNGV. Trimming cost V 2 bases and J 0 bases, with 8 bases left between them. The CDR3 DNA reads TGTGCCAGCAGCTTAAAGGTTGACTCTGGAAACACCATATATTTT. It translates to CASSLKVDSGNTIYF.

The chain uses TRBV10-3 and TRBJ2-3; D may be TRBD2 (5 bases). CDR3 length equals 12 residues. V was trimmed by 10 bases and J by 5 bases, leaving 13 bases between them. CDR1 ENHRY and CDR2 SYGVKD come from the germline V gene. Here the CDR3 DNA reads TGTGCCACCCGGACGAGGGAAGATACGCAGTATTTT. Translating gives CATRTREDTQYF.

This clonotype was counted only a few times. The chain couples TRBV7-9 to TRBJ1-3; D possibly corresponds to TRBD1 (6 bases). The V gene's germline CDR1 is SEHNR and CDR2 FQNEAQ (reference sequence). This CDR3 spans 14 amino acids. Trimming cost V 5 bases and J 6 bases, with 14 bases left between them. The CDR3 sequence: CASSRIWDTNTIYF. In DNA form, the CDR3 reads TGTGCCAGCAGCCGGATATGGGACACAAACACCATATATTTT.

V gene TRBV10-2 combines with J gene TRBJ2-2; D is uncertain. Between the trimmed V and J ends, which lost 8 bases and 2 bases, there was a span of 9 bases. CDR1 is WSHSY, CDR2 SAAADI, per germline. The CDR3 consists of 13 residues. The CDR3 nucleotides are TGCGCCAGCCTCTACCTAAACACCGGGGAGCTGTTTTTT. Residues: CASLYLNTGELFF.

This chain joins TRBV29-1 and TRBJ2-1; D is undetermined. V lost 7 bases to trimming and J lost 5 bases, with 9 bases between them. The CDR3 is 11 residues long. Germline CDR1 reads SQVTM; CDR2 reads ANQGSEA. CDR3 amino acids: CSASVNNEQFF. The CDR3 DNA reads as TGCAGCGCAAGCGTAAACAATGAGCAGTTCTTC.

This clonotype was seen a handful of times. This sequence joins TRBV11-3 and TRBJ2-7; 8 nucleotides agree with TRBD2. Losses at the gene ends were 7 bases for V and 3 bases for J; bases not matched to a gene: 11. The CDR3 extends over 15 amino acids. The germline CDR1 and CDR2 sequences are SGHNT and YENEEA. The CDR3 bases are TGTGCCAGCACCCCGTTTGCGGGAGGAAACTACGAGCAGTACTTC. As protein: CASTPFAGGNYEQYF.

This clonotype appeared a few times. This chain joins TRBV4-1 and TRBJ2-7; D may be TRBD2 (6 bases). V dropped 1 base and J dropped 7 bases, with 17 bases sitting between them. The CDR3 has 15 amino acids. Looked up from germline, CDR1 is MGHRA and CDR2 is YSYEKL. As DNA, the CDR3 is TGCGCCAGCAGCCAAGTACGCGGGGTACTGGGGGAGCAGTACTTC. Residues: CASSQVRGVLGEQYF.

This clonotype was seen a handful of times. The CDR3 protein is CASSLATYNEQFF. DNA of the CDR3: TGTGCCAGCAGCTTAGCAACCTACAATGAGCAGTTCTTC. The chain has TRBV11-2 and TRBJ2-1, with unresolved D. Trimming shortened V by 1 base and J by 2 bases, and 3 bases separated the two germline ends. The CDR3 consists of 13 residues. From germline, CDR1 is SGHAT and CDR2 FQNNGV.

This clonotype was found a few times. The genes are TRBV18 and TRBJ2-1; 9 bases are shared with TRBD2. The CDR3 spans 20 residues. CDR1 and CDR2 (germline): KGHSH, LQKENI. The V segment lost 3 bases and the J segment 8 bases; nucleotides outside the gene matches: 23. In DNA form, the CDR3 reads TGTGCCAGCTCACCCAGACTAGCGGAATCTCTCCCTCAGATACCCGATGAGCAGTTCTTC. Translation gives CASSPRLAESLPQIPDEQFF.

This clonotype was counted only a few times. The chain uses TRBV20-1 and TRBJ2-3, with 7 positions matching TRBD1. V gave up 6 bases and J gave up 5 bases; unmatched junction bases: 14. Germline V gives CDR1 DFQATT, CDR2 SNEGSKA (reference sequence). CDR3 length: 15 amino acids. The CDR3 bases are TGCAGTGCCCGACGACAGGGAGCGTCAGGAGATACGCAGTATTTT. Translated: CSARRQGASGDTQYF.

This clonotype was counted a single time. J is TRBJ2-1 and V is TRBV11-2; 7 nucleotides align to TRBD1. There are 13 residues in the CDR3. V was pared by 6 bases and J by 5 bases, with 4 bases of the junction left unmatched. The V gene's germline CDR1 is SGHAT and CDR2 FQNNGV. The CDR3 DNA is TGTGCCAGCAGATACACAGGGGACAATGAGCAGTTCTTC. Translating it yields CASRYTGDNEQFF.

The DNA of the CDR3 is TGTGCCAGCAGCTTGGGGACAGGGGGTAAATATGAGCAGTTCTTC. Its translation is CASSLGTGGKYEQFF. The chain has TRBV7-2 and TRBJ2-1, with TRBD1 matching 11 bases. The CDR3 spans 15 residues. CDR1 is SGHTA, CDR2 FQGNSA, per germline. The V segment lost 3 bases and the J segment 8 bases; nucleotides outside the gene matches: 6.

This clonotype was seen more than once but under ten times. The chain recombines TRBV7-2 with TRBJ2-5, with 9 positions matching TRBD1. The length of the CDR3 is 12 residues. Germline CDR1 SGHTA, CDR2 FQGNSA. The V segment lost 3 bases and the J segment 12 bases; nucleotides outside the gene matches: 5. The CDR3 reads CASSFSRDREYF. The CDR3 DNA reads as TGTGCCAGCAGCTTTTCACGGGACAGGGAGTACTTC.

This sequence joins TRBV14 and TRBJ2-2, with TRBD2 identical over 14 bases. Germline V CDR1 and CDR2: SGHDN, FVKESK. Unmatched junction bases numbered 1, after V lost 1 base and J lost 6 bases. The CDR3 is 16 amino acids. The CDR3 bases are TGTGCCAGCAGCCAAGGACTAGCGGGAGGGTCCGGGGAGCTGTTTTTT. Translated, it gives CASSQGLAGGSGELFF.

The CDR3 is CASSLVAENYGYTF. The CDR3 DNA reads as TGCGCCAGCAGCTTGGTTGCAGAAAACTATGGCTACACCTTC. The chain combines TRBV5-1 with TRBJ1-2, with unresolved D. The CDR3 extends over 14 amino acids. The V gene lost 0 bases and the J gene lost 2 bases, with 8 bases spanning the gap. CDR1 is SGHRS and CDR2 is YFSETQ in the germline V gene. The full variable domain, rest sourced from reference TRBV5-1 and TRBJ1-2, is KAGVTQTPRYLIKTRGQQVTLSCSPISGHRSVSWYQQTPGQGLQFLFEYFSETQRNKGNFPGRFSGRQFSNSRSEMNVSTLELGDSALYLCASSLVAENYGYTFGSGTRLTVV.

The genes are TRBV2 and TRBJ1-2; D call uncertain. Between the trimmed V and J ends, which lost 1 base and 6 bases, there was a span of 9 bases. Germline V gene lookup returns CDR1 SNHLY and CDR2 FYNNEI. The CDR3 runs to 13 residues. The CDR3 loop is CASSEELPNGYTF. The CDR3 DNA follows: TGTGCCAGCAGTGAAGAGCTACCAAATGGCTACACCTTC.

The CDR3 spells CSVLGQGHGYTF. CDR3 DNA: TGCAGCGTACTGGGACAGGGGCATGGCTACACCTTC. The chain links TRBV29-1 to TRBJ1-2; TRBD1 agrees at 10 bases. With 6 bases clipped from V and 6 bases from J, the junction kept 4 bases outside the gene matches. From germline, CDR1 is SQVTM and CDR2 ANQGSEA. This CDR3 region has 12 residues.